This TCR beta chain was profiled in a study of a mutant IDH1 vaccine in newly diagnosed glioma. Study overall: Radiotherapy alone preceded vaccination by 4-6 weeks; alternatively, vaccination started with temozolomide cycles. The earlier regimen, radiotherapy, temozolomide, or both, was most often both. Study conclusions and caveats: Immune responses induced by the vaccine were seen in around 93% of patients, spanning multiple MHC alleles.

In the case of this clone: As yet, its antigen is unknown.

Documented time point: week 23, last vaccination. Alongside topical imiquimod, each dose of vaccine comprised 300 ug of mutant IDH1 20-mer peptide. Each donor presented with a new WHO grade 3 or 4 astrocytoma that tested IDH1-mutant and showed ATRX loss. Repertoires were generated with immunoSEQ multiplex PCR, while TCRdb's copy carries only in-frame clones and drops some. Of about 77,000 clones listed, 75% to 90% are singletons. The TCR was taken from a woman aged 50 to 60 with glioma. Sequenced material: PBMCs, taken from a glioma patient whose treatment included an IDH1 peptide vaccine.

The CDR3 is CASSRPPTEAFF. The CDR3 bases are TGTGCCAGCAGCAGACCCCCCACTGAAGCTTTCTTT. V usage is TRBV6-6 and J usage is TRBJ1-1; D gene ambiguous. This CDR3 has 12 residues. V gave up 6 bases and J gave up 4 bases, with 9 bases separating them. CDR1 and CDR2 from the germline V gene are MNHNY and SVGAGI (reference sequence).